These T cell receptor beta chains were read from a single sample in a study of early T cells in non-severe SARS-CoV-2 infection. A single record per CDR3 protein comes from TCRdb applying MiXCR to the 5' RACE reads. The sample comprises about 64,000 distinct CDR3 sequences, 4.9% of which are singletons, and approximately 5% rests with the top ten. Sequencing was carried out using whole blood. All receptors come from an adult who was a healthcare worker with PCR-confirmed SARS-CoV-2 infection or an uninfected control (not recorded which). The CDR3 runs from the conserved cysteine through the conserved F or W. Each record gives: CDR3 DNA, CDR3 protein, clone size, V gene, J gene, D gene. A D gene is named only where the DNA matches it firmly. Expanded clones are given a class, and other clones once, few, many or no size at all.

DNA: TGTGCCAGCAGCCCAGGGGGAGGTCAGCCCCAGCATTTT
CDR3: CASSPGGGQPQHF
size: NA
V: TRBV5-4
J: TRBJ1-5
D: TRBD1

DNA: TGTGCCAGCAGTTTCGGGCAGACGGGAGCTGAAGCTTTCTTT
CDR3: CASSFGQTGAEAFF
size: many
V: TRBV27
J: TRBJ1-1
D: NA

DNA: TGTGCCACCAGCTATGGGACAGGGTACGAGCAGTACTTC
CDR3: CATSYGTGYEQYF
size: many
V: TRBV15
J: TRBJ2-7
D: TRBD1

DNA: TGCGCCAGCAGCCCGGGCCTCTCTGGGGCCAACGTCCTGACTTTC
CDR3: CASSPGLSGANVLTF
size: many
V: TRBV5-1
J: TRBJ2-6
D: NA

DNA: TGTGCCAGCAGCTCCTTGACTGGCGGCACAGATACGCAGTATTTT
CDR3: CASSSLTGGTDTQYF
size: many
V: TRBV28
J: TRBJ2-3
D: NA

DNA: TGCAGTGCCAAACCAGCGGGCAGGGGTCCCGATACGCAGTATTTT
CDR3: CSAKPAGRGPDTQYF
size: few
V: TRBV20-1
J: TRBJ2-3
D: NA

DNA: TGCGCCAGCAGTAAGCCCCCGGGACAGGGTCAATCCGGGGAGCTGTTTTTT
CDR3: CASSKPPGQGQSGELFF
size: many
V: TRBV10-1
J: TRBJ2-2
D: TRBD1

DNA: TGCGCCAGCAGCTTGCCTAGCGGGGGTTCTAGCACAGATACGCAGTATTTT
CDR3: CASSLPSGGSSTDTQYF
size: many
V: TRBV5-1
J: TRBJ2-3
D: TRBD2

DNA: TGCAGTGCTAGAGAGGAAGGCAGGGGAAGCTCCTACGAGCAGTACTTC
CDR3: CSAREEGRGSSYEQYF
size: few
V: TRBV20-1
J: TRBJ2-7
D: NA

DNA: TGTGCCACGGCGGACCGGGTCGAGCAGTACTTC
CDR3: CATADRVEQYF
size: many
V: TRBV19
J: TRBJ2-7
D: NA

DNA: TGTGCCACTACCCCGCCAGCGGAAAATCAGCCCCAGCATTTT
CDR3: CATTPPAENQPQHF
size: few
V: TRBV19
J: TRBJ1-5
D: NA